The T cell receptor (beta chain) described here comes from a study of CD8 T cells in ankylosing spondylitis. General observations from the study: Disease-linked clones proved CD8+ and comparatively uncommon in peripheral blood.

This clonotype showed up many times. Its cognate antigen is unknown. The ends lost 4 bases at V and 12 bases at J; junction bases unmatched: 11. This CDR3 spans 13 amino acids. Germline CDR1 is DFQATT and CDR2 is SNEGSKA (reference sequence). Using quantitative 5'-RACE with molecular barcodes, the authors made TCR beta libraries. Each CDR3 protein is one row after TCRdb ran MiXCR on the 5' RACE reads. The sample lists 300,000 to 400,000 distinct CDR3 sequences; around a tenth were seen once. Sequencing was performed on blood, either unsorted or a sorted T cell fraction (not recorded which). The V call is TRBV20-1, the J call TRBJ1-4, with 7 bases fitting TRBD1. This receptor was taken from a female donor with ankylosing spondylitis or in good health (not recorded which). The DNA of the CDR3 is TGCAGTGCTAATCCAGGGGGTTCGGATGAACTGTTTTTT. Translated: CSANPGGSDELFF.